The 27 T cell receptor beta chains below were found in one sample sequenced in a study of cytomegalovirus exposure and HLA in healthy donors (dated by TCRdb to about 2017). Receptor libraries were prepared by the immunoSEQ multiplex PCR assay. For the multiplex PCR, a mixture combining 60 forward primers for TCR Vbeta segments and 13 reverse primers for TCR Jbeta segments was used. TCRdb limited this immuneACCESS table to in-frame rearrangements with V and J called. A share of clones is missing; checked studies link under half to unresolved V genes, and the rest is unexplained. The table for this sample lists roughly 150,000 clones; 80% of them were counted only once. Around 2% of the sample lies in the top ten. Material for sequencing was PBMCs. These receptor sequences come from a man aged 25 to 40 in good health and CMV-seronegative.

The chain couples TRBV5-3 to TRBJ2-5; unclear D gene. The J call is uncertain, as TRBJ2-7 better fits the DNA end. TRBV5-3 is reported as an ORF; its role is uncertain. This CDR3 region has 18 residues. CDR3 sequence: CARSHAIPDTVGDYEQYF. DNA of the CDR3: TGTGCCAGAAGCCACGCGATTCCCGACACTGTTGGGGACTACGAGCAGTACTTC.

V is TRBV6-1 and J is TRBJ2-2; 8 bases align to TRBD1. CDR3 length: 15 amino acids. The germline V gene encodes CDR1 MNHNS and CDR2 SASEGT. V gave up 5 bases and J gave up 4 bases; unmatched junction bases: 6. CDR3 bases: TGTGCCAGCAGTTCGCACAGGGGGGTCACCGGGGAGCTGTTTTTT. Translation: CASSSHRGVTGELFF.

This clone has only a few counts. The V gene is TRBV7-9, the J gene TRBJ2-4; D perhaps matches TRBD2 (5 bases). In germline, CDR1 is SEHNR, CDR2 FQNEAQ (reference sequence). This CDR3 is built from 16 residues. The V end was cut by 4 bases, the J end by 3 bases, with 16 bases between. Here the CDR3 reads CASSSELGVGKNIQYF. The CDR3 coding sequence is TGTGCCAGCAGCTCTGAATTGGGAGTGGGCAAAAACATTCAGTACTTC.

This clone has more than one count but fewer than ten. This chain links TRBV5-1 with TRBJ2-1; 8 nucleotides match TRBD2. CDR1 is SGHRS and CDR2 is YFSETQ in the germline V gene. CDR3 length: 15 amino acids. V lost 3 bases and J lost 9; bases outside the gene matches: 11. The CDR3 DNA follows: TGCGCCAGCAGCTCCGGGACTAGGTGGGGTGGTGAGCAGTTCTTC. Translated: CASSSGTRWGGEQFF.

This sequence joins TRBV11-3 and TRBJ1-2; TRBD1 matches at 8 bases. V shed 6 bases and J 5 bases; nucleotides not matched to a gene: 11. Looked up from germline, CDR1 is SGHNT and CDR2 is YENEEA. This CDR3 comprises 15 residues. CDR3 DNA sequence: TGTGCCAGCAGTCCCCTTTTGGGACAGGTGTATGGCTACACCTTC. This codes for CASSPLLGQVYGYTF.

The V call is TRBV5-4, the J call TRBJ2-1; tentative D call: TRBD2 (5 bases). There are 13 residues in the CDR3. The V gene's germline CDR1 is SGHNT and CDR2 YYREEE (reference sequence). V was clipped by 0 bases and J by 7 bases, with 8 bases between them. CDR3 in amino acids: CASSLGTVNEQFF. The CDR3 DNA is TGTGCCAGCAGCTTGGGGACTGTTAATGAGCAGTTCTTC.

This chain uses TRBV29-1 with TRBJ1-2; perhaps TRBD1 as D (5 bases). V gave up 7 bases and J gave up 0 bases, with 12 bases separating them. Germline V lookup: CDR1 SQVTM, CDR2 ANQGSEA. The CDR3 extends over 13 amino acids. CDR3 DNA sequence: TGCAGCGCGGACAAAAAAGCTAACTATGGCTACACCTTC. Amino acid sequence: CSADKKANYGYTF.

V and J are TRBV28 and TRBJ1-1, with no clear D. V lost 3 bases to trimming and J lost 4 bases, with 15 bases between them. The germline V gene encodes CDR1 MDHEN and CDR2 SYDVKM. The CDR3 is made up of 15 amino acids. The chain's CDR3 is CASSFLLRPGTEAFF. CDR3 DNA: TGTGCCAGCAGTTTTCTCCTGAGACCGGGCACTGAAGCTTTCTTT.

The J gene is TRBJ1-6, the V gene TRBV15; D not resolved. Trimming stripped 1 base from V and 8 bases from J, with 21 bases between. Germline V CDR1 and CDR2: LNHNV, YYDKDF (reference sequence). This CDR3 is built from 18 residues. For the CDR3, the DNA is TGTGCCACCAGCAGAGCCCCGGTACTCGCGCGGAGGGATTCACCCCTCCACTTT. Residues: CATSRAPVLARRDSPLHF.

This rearrangement joins TRBV13 to TRBJ1-6; no definite D call. There are 13 residues in the CDR3. Germline CDR1 is PRHDT and CDR2 is FYEKMQ (reference sequence). V was clipped by 5 bases and J by 9 bases, with 11 bases between them. CDR3 protein: CASSAFNSSPLHF. DNA for the CDR3: TGTGCCAGCAGCGCGTTTAACAGTTCACCCCTCCACTTT.

The chain recombines TRBV6-1 with TRBJ1-1; possible D gene TRBD1, 6 bases. There are 13 residues in the CDR3. Germline V gene lookup returns CDR1 MNHNS and CDR2 SASEGT. The V end was cut by 2 bases, the J end by 10 bases, with 14 bases between. In DNA, the CDR3 is TGTGCCAGCAGTGAACAGGGGATAAGTAGAGCTTTCTTT. Translated: CASSEQGISRAFF.

A few counts support this clone. CDR3 sequence (DNA): TGTGCCAGCAGCGGGGACAGGGGACGGAGCACTGAAGCTTTCTTT. Translated, it gives CASSGDRGRSTEAFF. The gene calls are TRBV5-5 and TRBJ1-1, with 10 bases that match TRBD1. The J segment lost 4 bases and the V segment lost 4 bases, leaving 7 bases of the junction unmatched. Germline V gene sequence: CDR1 SGHKS, CDR2 YYEKEE (reference sequence). CDR3 length: 15 amino acids.

The genes are TRBV19 and TRBJ2-7; 9 nucleotides align to TRBD1. Germline V gene sequence: CDR1 LNHDA, CDR2 SQIVND (reference sequence). The CDR3 loop spans 15 amino acids. Trimming removed 3 bases from V and 5 bases from J; junction bases left unmatched: 8. The CDR3 DNA reads TGTGCCAGTAGTATGTTGGGACAGGGAAGCAACGAGCAGTACTTC. Translation: CASSMLGQGSNEQYF.

This chain connects TRBV7-7 to TRBJ2-2; TRBD1 agrees at 9 bases. Losses at the gene ends were 4 bases for V and 3 bases for J; bases not matched to a gene: 3. The CDR3 length is 15 residues. Germline lookup yields CDR1 SSHAT and CDR2 FNYEAQ (reference sequence). CDR3 DNA: TGTGCCAGCAGCTCTACAGGGGGCCACACCGGGGAGCTGTTTTTT. Encoded protein: CASSSTGGHTGELFF. The full variable domain, rest sourced from reference TRBV7-7 and TRBJ2-2, is GAGVSQSPRYKVTKRGQDVTLRCDPISSHATLYWYQQALGQGPEFLTYFNYEAQPDKSGLPSDRFSAERPEGSISTLTIQRTEQRDSAMYRCASSSTGGHTGELFFGEGSRLTVL.

The chain has TRBV18 and TRBJ2-5; 7 bases are shared with TRBD1. Trimming removed 5 bases from V and 2 bases from J; junction bases left unmatched: 5. Germline V lookup: CDR1 KGHSH, CDR2 LQKENI. This CDR3 region has 14 residues. The CDR3 is CASSYRQGQETQYF. The CDR3 DNA follows: TGTGCCAGCTCATATAGACAGGGACAAGAGACCCAGTACTTC.

The V gene is TRBV18, the J gene TRBJ2-1; 8 nucleotides agree with TRBD2. In germline, CDR1 is KGHSH, CDR2 LQKENI. The CDR3 contains 16 residues. The V segment lost 0 bases and the J segment 3 bases; nucleotides outside the gene matches: 4. CDR3 residues: CASSPPQRGLYNEQFF. CDR3 in DNA: TGTGCCAGCTCACCACCGCAGCGGGGGCTCTACAATGAGCAGTTCTTC.

V gene TRBV5-6 combines with J gene TRBJ2-2; tentative D call: TRBD2 (6 bases). Germline V lookup: CDR1 SGHDT, CDR2 YYEEEE. CDR3 length: 15 amino acids. Between the trimmed V and J ends, which lost 6 bases and 7 bases, there was a span of 19 bases. This CDR3 reads CASITGGVDGGELFF. As DNA, the CDR3 is TGTGCCAGCATCACCGGAGGGGTTGATGGCGGGGAGCTGTTTTTT.

In this sample, this clone turned up a few times. V is TRBV4-2 and J is TRBJ2-1, with a possible D match to TRBD2 (5 bases). Germline V CDR1 and CDR2: LGHNA, YNFKEQ. The CDR3 covers 13 residues. V was pared by 4 bases and J by 9 bases, with 13 bases between. The DNA of the CDR3 is TGTGCCAGCAGCCGCCCCGGGGAAGGTGAGCAGTTCTTC. Residues: CASSRPGEGEQFF.

The chain recombines TRBV7-2 with TRBJ2-1; no reliable D call. Trimming cost V 4 bases and J 4 bases, with 5 bases left between them. The CDR3 has 12 residues. The germline V gene encodes CDR1 SGHTA and CDR2 FQGNSA. The CDR3 spells CASSSLYNEQFF. CDR3 sequence (DNA): TGTGCCAGCAGCTCCCTTTACAATGAGCAGTTCTTC.

V usage is TRBV30 and J usage is TRBJ2-1; 7 nucleotides agree with TRBD1. CDR1 is GTSNPN and CDR2 is SVGIG in the germline V gene (reference sequence). The CDR3 loop spans 14 amino acids. The junction had 9 bases not matched to a gene; V was cut back by 3 bases and J by 7 bases. The CDR3 protein is CAWRGTDHENEQFF. For the CDR3, the DNA is TGTGCCTGGAGAGGGACAGACCATGAAAATGAGCAGTTCTTC.

This rearrangement joins TRBV18 to TRBJ2-5; D might be TRBD2 (5 bases). V shed 3 bases and J shed 11 bases, with 13 bases lying between them. The CDR3 sequence is 12 residues long. The germline V gene has CDR1 KGHSH and CDR2 LQKENI. In DNA, the CDR3 is TGTGCCAGCTCACCCTCAACTAGAGAGCAGTACTTC. As protein: CASSPSTREQYF.

The J gene is TRBJ2-1, the V gene TRBV14; 8 bases match TRBD2. This CDR3 spans 16 amino acids. In germline, CDR1 is SGHDN, CDR2 FVKESK. V trimming: 8 bases; J trimming: 4 bases; junction bases outside the gene matches: 13. The CDR3 region has the DNA TGTGCCAGCCCCTCCGGAGCGGGAGCTAAGTACAATGAGCAGTTCTTC. This codes for CASPSGAGAKYNEQFF.

The J gene is TRBJ2-1, the V gene TRBV4-2; a weak D match, TRBD1 (6 bases). This CDR3 comprises 15 residues. Trimming shortened V by 0 bases and J by 7 bases, and 13 bases separated the two germline ends. CDR1 is LGHNA and CDR2 is YNFKEQ in the germline V gene. CDR3 DNA sequence: TGTGCCAGCAGCCAAGAAGGACAGATCCTAAATGAGCAGTTCTTC. Its translation: CASSQEGQILNEQFF.

CDR3 loop: CASSSDTAYNEQFF. CDR3 DNA: TGTGCCAGCAGCTCCGACACCGCCTACAATGAGCAGTTCTTC. The chain is built from TRBV27 and TRBJ2-1; D call uncertain. The CDR3 consists of 14 residues. Germline V gene data show CDR1 as MNHEY and CDR2 as SMNVEV (reference sequence). Trimming left V 6 bases short and J 2 bases short, with 11 bases between.

Details on this clone: One junction end disagrees with the germline gene, perhaps due to a read error. The chain joins TRBV23-1 to TRBJ1-1; possibly TRBD1 for D (5 bases). Being an ORF, TRBV23-1 has a function that is uncertain. CDR3 length: 16 residues. CDR3 residues: CASSPKGPRTDTGAFF. CDR3 bases: TGCGCCAGCAGTCCAAAAGGGCCCAGAACGGACACTGGAGCTTTCTTT.

The CDR3 is CAIRGLADPYEQYF. CDR3 coding DNA: TGTGCCATCAGGGGACTAGCGGATCCCTACGAGCAGTACTTC. The chain has TRBV10-3 and TRBJ2-7; TRBD2 aligns across 11 bases. The CDR3 spans 14 residues. Germline V gives CDR1 ENHRY, CDR2 SYGVKD. Trimming cost V 6 bases and J 2 bases; bases outside gene matches: 3.

In DNA, the CDR3 is TGTGCCAGCAGTCACCGGTCTGATCGGGTTGAAAAACTGTTTTTT. Translation gives CASSHRSDRVEKLFF. This chain uses TRBV28 with TRBJ1-4; D is undetermined. Looked up from germline, CDR1 is MDHEN and CDR2 is SYDVKM. This CDR3 has 15 residues. Trimming cost V 5 bases and J 7 bases, with 17 bases left between them. Using reference TRBV28 and TRBJ1-4 for the parts outside the CDR3, the full variable domain is DVKVTQSSRYLVKRTGEKVFLECVQDMDHENMFWYRQDPGLGLRLIYFSYDVKMKEKGDIPEGYSVSREKKERFSLILESASTNQTSMYLCASSHRSDRVEKLFFGSGTQLSVL.